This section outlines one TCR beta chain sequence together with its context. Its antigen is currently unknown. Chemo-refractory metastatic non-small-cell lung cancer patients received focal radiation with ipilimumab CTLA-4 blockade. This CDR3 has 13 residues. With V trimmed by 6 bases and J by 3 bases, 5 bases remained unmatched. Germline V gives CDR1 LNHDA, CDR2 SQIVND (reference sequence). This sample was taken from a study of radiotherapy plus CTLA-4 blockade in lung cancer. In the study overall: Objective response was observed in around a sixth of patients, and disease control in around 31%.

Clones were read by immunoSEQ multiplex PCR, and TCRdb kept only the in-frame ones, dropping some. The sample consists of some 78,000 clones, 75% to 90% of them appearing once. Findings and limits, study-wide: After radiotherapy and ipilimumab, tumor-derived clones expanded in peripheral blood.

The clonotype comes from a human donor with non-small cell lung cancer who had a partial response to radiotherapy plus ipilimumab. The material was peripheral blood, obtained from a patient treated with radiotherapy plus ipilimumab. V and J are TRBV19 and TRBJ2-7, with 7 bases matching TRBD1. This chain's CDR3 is CASRYRGHYEQYF. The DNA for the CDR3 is TGTGCCAGTAGGTACAGGGGTCACTACGAGCAGTACTTC. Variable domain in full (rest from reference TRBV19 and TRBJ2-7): DGGITQSPKYLFRKEGQNVTLSCEQNLNHDAMYWYRQDPGQGLRLIYYSQIVNDFQKGDIAEGYSVSREKKESFPLTVTSAQKNPTAFYLCASRYRGHYEQYFGPGTRLTVT.